This TCR beta chain was recovered during a study of T cell changes during pregnancy in multiple sclerosis. Using immunoSEQ multiplex PCR, the repertoire was profiled, and TCRdb retains in-frame clones only, with some absent. The sample has about 100,000 clones, about 90% seen once; the top ten hold less than 2.5%. The V gene lost 9 bases and the J gene lost 1 base, with 12 bases spanning the gap. The CDR3 is 14 amino acids. Germline values: CDR1 LNHDA, CDR2 SQIVND (reference sequence). The specimen was peripheral blood, collected after pregnancy. The chain combines TRBV19 with TRBJ2-2; weak D call: TRBD1 (6 bases). The receptor was derived from a female donor with multiple sclerosis, enrolled in a pregnancy study. CDR3: CASHDRRNTGELFF. The CDR3 bases are TGTGCCAGCCACGACAGGAGGAACACCGGGGAGCTGTTTTTT.